This entry features one T cell receptor (beta chain) sequence. Participants were aged 18 to 89 years, lived in over 20 US areas, and enrolled virtually. This specimen comes from a study of blood T cell repertoires in COVID-19. About the research overall: Two negative PCRs, clearance, or symptom resolution had been documented for recovered Cohort 3 donors. From T cells, B-cell-depleted T cells, or PBMCs came the material, which was cDNA or gDNA.

Here immunoSEQ multiplex PCR was the method, and the copy in TCRdb shows in-frame clones only, minus some. In the table there are under 400,000 clones, 87% of which are singletons. CDR1 and CDR2 from the germline V gene are SEHNR and FQNEAQ (reference sequence). CDR3 length: 14 residues. The V and J ends lost 5 bases and 0 bases respectively, with 8 bases between them. The chain employs TRBV7-9 and TRBJ1-5, with D possibly being TRBD1 (6 bases). The specimen was PBMCs or T cells enriched from blood (not recorded which). This TCR was recovered from a man aged 40-49 years in a cohort exposed to, infected with or recovered from COVID-19 (not recorded which). CDR3 amino acids: CASSRTDSNQPQHF. CDR3 nucleotides: TGTGCCAGCAGCCGGACAGATAGCAATCAGCCCCAGCATTTT.